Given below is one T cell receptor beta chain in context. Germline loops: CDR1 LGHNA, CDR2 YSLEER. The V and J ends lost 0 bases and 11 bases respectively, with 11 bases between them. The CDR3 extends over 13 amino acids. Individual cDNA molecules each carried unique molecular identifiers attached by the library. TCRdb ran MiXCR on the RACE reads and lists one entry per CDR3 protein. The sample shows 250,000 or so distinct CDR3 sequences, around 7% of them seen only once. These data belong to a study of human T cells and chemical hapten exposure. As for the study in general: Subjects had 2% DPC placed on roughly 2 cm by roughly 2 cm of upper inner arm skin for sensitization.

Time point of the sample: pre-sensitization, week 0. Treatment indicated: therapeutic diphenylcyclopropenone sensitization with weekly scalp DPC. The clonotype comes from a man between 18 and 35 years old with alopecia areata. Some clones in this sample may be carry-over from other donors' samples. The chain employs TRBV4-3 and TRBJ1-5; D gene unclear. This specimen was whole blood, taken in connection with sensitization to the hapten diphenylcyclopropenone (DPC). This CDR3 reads CASSQDFGDSQHF. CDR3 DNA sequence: TGCGCCAGCAGCCAAGATTTCGGGGATTCCCAGCATTTT.